Below, 8 T cell receptor beta chains from the same sample are listed, as sequenced in a study of blood T cell repertoires in COVID-19. TCRdb's copy holds only in-frame clones and misses some; the assay was immunoSEQ multiplex PCR. The sample carries under 300,000 clones, around nine tenths recorded once. The sample consisted of PBMCs or T cells enriched from blood (not recorded which). Every receptor here comes from a woman aged 55-75 years who had recovered from COVID-19.

The chain links TRBV18 to TRBJ1-2; D gene unclear. This CDR3 comprises 15 residues. Germline V lookup: CDR1 KGHSH, CDR2 LQKENI. Deletions cut 3 bases from V and 4 bases from J, with 15 bases between. In DNA form, the CDR3 reads TGTGCCAGCTCACCCGATCAGGCCAGCTCCTATGGCTACACCTTC. Translated, it gives CASSPDQASSYGYTF.

CDR3 DNA: TGCGCCAGCAGCTTGGGAATAACTAGCGGGGGGGCCAATGAGCAGTTCTTC. Protein: CASSLGITSGGANEQFF. The chain couples TRBV5-1 to TRBJ2-1, with TRBD2 identical over 13 bases. The CDR3 contains 17 residues. The V gene end was trimmed by 0 bases and the J gene end by 6 bases; junction bases not matched to a gene: 6. Germline V gives CDR1 SGHRS, CDR2 YFSETQ.

The V and J genes are TRBV27 and TRBJ1-1; D is perhaps TRBD1 (6 bases). Trimming took off 5 bases at V and 3 bases at J, with 19 bases between the two ends. Germline CDR1 and CDR2: MNHEY and SMNVEV (reference sequence). The CDR3 extends over 16 amino acids. CDR3 bases: TGTGCCAGCAGTCCATTTCACGGGAAGGGGGACACTGAAGCTTTCTTT. Protein: CASSPFHGKGDTEAFF.

This clone showed up just once. The rearrangement joins TRBV3-1 (or the pseudogene TRBV3-2) to TRBJ1-2; D possibly corresponds to TRBD1 (6 bases). The CDR3 runs 13 residues. V lost 6 bases and J lost 4, with 12 bases in between. From germline, CDR1 is LGHDT and CDR2 YNNKEL (reference sequence). The CDR3 sequence is CASRPQGPYGYTF. The CDR3 nucleotides are TGTGCCAGCAGACCACAGGGTCCCTATGGCTACACCTTC.

This rearrangement joins TRBV12-5 to TRBJ2-1, with a weak D call TRBD1 (6 bases). Trimming cost V 6 bases and J 4 bases, with 16 bases left between them. Germline V CDR1 and CDR2: LGHNT, FRNRAP. The CDR3 is 15 residues long. The chain's CDR3 is CASGYGAGVYNEQFF. CDR3 in DNA: TGTGCTAGTGGGTACGGGGCAGGGGTGTACAATGAGCAGTTCTTC.

The rearrangement uses TRBV3-1 (or the pseudogene TRBV3-2) and TRBJ2-5, with a weak D call TRBD2 (8 bases). The CDR3 has 14 amino acids. The V gene lost 7 bases and the J gene lost 1 base, with 13 bases spanning the gap. Per germline, CDR1 LGHDT and CDR2 YNNKEL (reference sequence). The CDR3 sequence: CASNREGAQETQYF. Written as DNA, the CDR3 is TGTGCCAGCAACCGGGAGGGGGCCCAAGAGACCCAGTACTTC.

The chain has TRBV28 and TRBJ1-4; maybe TRBD1 (6 bases). CDR1 is MDHEN, CDR2 SYDVKM, per germline. The CDR3 covers 16 residues. Trimming stripped 5 bases from V and 0 bases from J, with 13 bases between. This CDR3 is CASSQEGDATNEKLFF. The CDR3 nucleotides are TGTGCCAGCAGTCAAGAGGGGGATGCAACTAATGAAAAACTGTTTTTT. Complete variable domain (other parts from reference TRBV28 and TRBJ1-4): DVKVTQSSRYLVKRTGEKVFLECVQDMDHENMFWYRQDPGLGLRLIYFSYDVKMKEKGDIPEGYSVSREKKERFSLILESASTNQTSMYLCASSQEGDATNEKLFFGSGTQLSVL.

V and J are TRBV15 and TRBJ1-2; 7 positions match TRBD1. Germline V lookup: CDR1 LNHNV, CDR2 YYDKDF (reference sequence). The CDR3 contains 16 residues. The V gene end was trimmed by 1 base and the J gene end by 4 bases; junction bases not matched to a gene: 9. The CDR3 DNA reads TGTGCCACCAGCAGAGGAGGGACAGAACCTTTCTATGGCTACACCTTC. This codes for CATSRGGTEPFYGYTF.